This TCR beta chain was observed in a study of shared clonotypes between healthy human individuals (dated by TCRdb to the early 2020s). Study-wide context: The cohort included three men and a couple of women between 18 and 49 years of age. To estimate repertoire size and how much clonotype sharing occurs between individuals, the study deeply sequenced the blood TCR repertoires of roughly 5 healthy adults. To increase sequencing depth and limit assay-specific biases, TCR repertoire library preparation and sequencing were carried out by different laboratories using diverse techniques. Between about 0.8 and 9 billion PBMCs per donor were obtained by leukapheresis. For each donor, three plates each were used for CD4 naive and CD4 memory, two plates were used for CD8 naive, and one plate was used for CD8 memory.

Broad study findings and their caveats: Estimated clonotype richness was generally larger for naive than for memory subsets. When a handful of donors were compared, the shared fraction of clonotypes was roughly 4.8% for naive CD4, over 3% for naive CD8, more than 2% for memory CD4, and 0.35% to 0.4% for memory CD8. The genetic and exposure-history diversity represented was limited by the small number of donors. Sampling was limited to blood, and TCR repertoires in tissue likely differ from TCR repertoires in blood. Compared with non-shared clonotypes, clonotypes shared by all four sorted-subset donors had higher generation probabilities. Rarefaction of sorted-subset datasets indicated incomplete sequencing despite the large sequencing depth. Based on pairwise subsampling, the degree of clonotype sharing among donors was expected to be affected by sequencing depth.

Using the deep immunoSEQ assay, TCR CDR3 regions were amplified from genomic DNA by multiplex PCR. Genomic DNA extracted from each cell subset was distributed evenly over all wells of several immunoSEQ 96-well plates, and each plate served as one replicate. For sorted subsets, approximately 210 ng of genomic DNA, equivalent to around 29,000 T cell genomes, went into each replicate PCR. Purified libraries were quantified with a Qubit 3.0 fluorometer, sized on a Bioanalyzer 2100, and re-quantified with the KAPA Library Quantification kit. Each immunoSEQ 96-well plate was sequenced on its own single-read 150-cycle Illumina NextSeq 550 flow cell. Per the original workflow: Because the immunoSEQ output included only junctional sequences and no quality scores, the filtering could not be the same as the filtering used for full-length reads. Sequences were annotated with PyIR, a Python wrapper for IgBLAST v1.9, and V/J genes and CDR3 were assigned using IMGT germline references. Reads were filtered out if the reads had weak V/J assignments (E-value above 1e-6), no CDR3, stop codons, out-of-frame junctions, or ambiguous translated residues. V3J clonotypes were defined by identical inferred V gene, J gene, and CDR3 amino acid sequence. To compute the percentage overlap between repertoires, the number of shared unique clonotypes was divided by the size of the smaller repertoire. Three approaches were used to assess repertoire richness: RTK rarefaction, the Chao1 estimator, and Recon v2.1 estimates of unobserved clonotypes. For all TCRbeta clonotypes obtained by the gDNA method from a handful of donors, generation probabilities were computed with OLGA. TCRdb took this table from immuneACCESS and kept in-frame rearrangements with V and J called. Such tables lack part of the clones; where checked against another copy, unresolved V genes explain under half of the gap, and the rest is unexplained. V and J calls and clone size come straight from that table; D and trimming were deduced from the DNA. A total of about 2 million clones appear in this sample, about 95% of them only once. The top ten constitute 1% to 1.3% of the sample.

Concerning this clone itself: What this receptor recognizes is not known. Per-nucleotide qualities are absent, and no much larger clonotype sits a single base away.

Via the germline V gene, CDR1 is MGHRA and CDR2 YSYEKL. V is pared back by 0 bases and J by 12 bases, with 14 bases lying between the germline termini. The CDR3, cysteine through phenylalanine, is 13 amino acids long. The read is trimmed to its CDR3 DNA, 39 bases read in frame from base 1. For the CD8 naive samples, CD45RO-negative cells were positively selected for CCR7, yielding a CD45RA+CCR7+ population from which TemRA cells were excluded. The donors were healthy, HIV-negative adults with no recently reported acute infections or vaccinations. Only Caucasian adults living in Nashville, Tennessee, USA were represented among the donors. Blood was collected by leukapheresis, and PBMCs were isolated by Ficoll-Histopaque density gradient centrifugation and then cryopreserved in liquid nitrogen vapor phase. Analytical flow cytometry was used to check the purity and quantity of every magnetically sorted T cell population. Each sorted fraction had its genomic DNA isolated and then quantified by UV absorbance on a Nanodrop 2000c.

The chain links TRBV4-1 with TRBJ1-2; the D gene is perhaps TRBD1, from 5 matching bases. This TCR was recovered from a man between 18 and 35 years old in good health. Sequencing input: naive CD8+ T cells sorted from blood. The cell subset or site label corresponds to: CD45RA+CCR7+. This receptor carries the CDR3 CASSQDAGARDTF. The sequenced DNA: TGCGCCAGCAGCCAAGATGCCGGGGCGAGGGACACCTTC.